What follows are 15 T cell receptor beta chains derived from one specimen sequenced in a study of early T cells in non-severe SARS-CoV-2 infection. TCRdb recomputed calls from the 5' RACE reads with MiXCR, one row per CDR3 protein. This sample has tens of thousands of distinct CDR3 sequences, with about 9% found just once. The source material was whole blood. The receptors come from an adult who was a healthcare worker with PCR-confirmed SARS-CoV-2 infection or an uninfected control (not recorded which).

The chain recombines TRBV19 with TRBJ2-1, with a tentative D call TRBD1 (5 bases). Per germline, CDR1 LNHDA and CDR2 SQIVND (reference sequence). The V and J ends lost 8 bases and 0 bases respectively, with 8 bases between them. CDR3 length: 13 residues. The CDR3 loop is CASSDSSYNEQFF. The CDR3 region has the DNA TGTGCCAGTTCAGACAGCTCCTACAATGAGCAGTTCTTC.

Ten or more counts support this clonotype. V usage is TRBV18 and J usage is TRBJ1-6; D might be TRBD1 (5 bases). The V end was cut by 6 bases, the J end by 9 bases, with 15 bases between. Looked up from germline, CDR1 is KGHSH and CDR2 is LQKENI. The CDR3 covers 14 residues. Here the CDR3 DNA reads TGTGCCAGCTCCCGGGACGGTGATACTTCACCCCTCCACTTT. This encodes CASSRDGDTSPLHF.

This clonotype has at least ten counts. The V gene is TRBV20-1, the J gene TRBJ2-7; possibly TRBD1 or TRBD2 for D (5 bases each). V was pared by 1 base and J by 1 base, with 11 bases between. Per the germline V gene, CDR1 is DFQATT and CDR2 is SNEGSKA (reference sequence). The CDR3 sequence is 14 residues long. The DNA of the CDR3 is TGCAGTGCTAGAGGCGAGGGGCTTTCCTACGAGCAGTACTTC. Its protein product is CSARGEGLSYEQYF.

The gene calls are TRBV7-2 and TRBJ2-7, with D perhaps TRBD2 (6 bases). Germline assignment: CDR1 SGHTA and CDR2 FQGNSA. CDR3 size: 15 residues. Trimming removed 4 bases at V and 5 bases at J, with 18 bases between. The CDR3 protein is CASSWSGTRGDEQYF. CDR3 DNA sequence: TGTGCCAGCAGCTGGTCGGGGACTCGGGGCGACGAGCAGTACTTC.

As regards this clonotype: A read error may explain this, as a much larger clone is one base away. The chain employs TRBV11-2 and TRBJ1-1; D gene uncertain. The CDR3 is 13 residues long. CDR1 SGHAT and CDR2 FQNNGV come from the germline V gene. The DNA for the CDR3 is TGTCCCAGCAGCTTAAATCTGGTCAGCGAAGCTTTCTTT. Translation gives CPSSLNLVSEAFF.

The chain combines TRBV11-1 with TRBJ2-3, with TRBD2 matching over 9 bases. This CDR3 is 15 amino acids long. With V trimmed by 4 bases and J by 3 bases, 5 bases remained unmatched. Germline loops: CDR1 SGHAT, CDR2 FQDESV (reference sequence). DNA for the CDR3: TGTGCCAGCAGCTCGACTAGCGGCGGGACAGATACGCAGTATTTT. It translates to CASSSTSGGTDTQYF.

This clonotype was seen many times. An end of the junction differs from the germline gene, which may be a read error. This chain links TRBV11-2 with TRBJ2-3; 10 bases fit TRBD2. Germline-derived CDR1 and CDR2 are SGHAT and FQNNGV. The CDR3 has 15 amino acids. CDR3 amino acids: CATSSEAGGQDTQYF. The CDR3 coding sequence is TGTGCCACCAGCAGTGAAGCGGGGGGGCAAGATACGCAGTATTTT.

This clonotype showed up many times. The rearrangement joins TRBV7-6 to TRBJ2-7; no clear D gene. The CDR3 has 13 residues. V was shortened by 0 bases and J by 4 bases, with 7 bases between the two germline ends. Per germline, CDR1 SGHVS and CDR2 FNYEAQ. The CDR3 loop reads CASSLATRYEQYF. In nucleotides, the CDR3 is TGTGCCAGCAGCTTAGCGACCAGATACGAGCAGTACTTC.

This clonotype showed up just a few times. The CDR3 sequence: CASSLTRTGELFF. CDR3 coding DNA: TGTGCCAGCAGCCTTACAAGGACCGGGGAGCTGTTTTTT. This sequence joins TRBV14 and TRBJ2-2; D ambiguous. The CDR3 covers 13 residues. The germline V gene has CDR1 SGHDN and CDR2 FVKESK. The germline V and J ends were trimmed by 4 bases and 5 bases, with 8 bases remaining between them.

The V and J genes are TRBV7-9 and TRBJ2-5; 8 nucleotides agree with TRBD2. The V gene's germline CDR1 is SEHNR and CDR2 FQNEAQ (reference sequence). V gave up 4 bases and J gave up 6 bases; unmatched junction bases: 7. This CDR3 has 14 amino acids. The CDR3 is CASSSDGGVKTQYF. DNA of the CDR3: TGTGCCAGCAGCTCAGACGGGGGGGTTAAGACCCAGTACTTC.

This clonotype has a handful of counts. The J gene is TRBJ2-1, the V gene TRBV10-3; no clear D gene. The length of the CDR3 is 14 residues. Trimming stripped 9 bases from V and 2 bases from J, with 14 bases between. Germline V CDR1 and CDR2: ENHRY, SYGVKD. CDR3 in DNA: TGTGCCATAGCACCATCATCCGCCTACAATGAGCAGTTCTTC. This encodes CAIAPSSAYNEQFF.

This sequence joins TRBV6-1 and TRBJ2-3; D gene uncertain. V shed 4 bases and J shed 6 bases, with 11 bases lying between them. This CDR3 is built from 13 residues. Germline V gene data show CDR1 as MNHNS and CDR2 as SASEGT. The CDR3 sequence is CASSVTDWDTQYF. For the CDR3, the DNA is TGTGCCAGCAGTGTTACCGATTGGGATACGCAGTATTTT.

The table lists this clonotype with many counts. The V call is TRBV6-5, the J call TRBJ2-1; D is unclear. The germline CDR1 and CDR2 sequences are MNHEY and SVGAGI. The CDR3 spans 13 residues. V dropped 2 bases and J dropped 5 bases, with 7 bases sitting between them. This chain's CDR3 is CASSYTPNNEQFF. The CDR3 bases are TGTGCCAGCAGTTACACACCAAACAATGAGCAGTTCTTC.

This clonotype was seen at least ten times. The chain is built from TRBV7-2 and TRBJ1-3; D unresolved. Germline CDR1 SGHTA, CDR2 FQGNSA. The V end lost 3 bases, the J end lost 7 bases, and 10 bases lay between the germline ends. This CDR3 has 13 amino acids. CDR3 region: CASSLDRDNTIYF. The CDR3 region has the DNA TGTGCCAGCAGCTTGGACCGGGATAACACCATATATTTT.

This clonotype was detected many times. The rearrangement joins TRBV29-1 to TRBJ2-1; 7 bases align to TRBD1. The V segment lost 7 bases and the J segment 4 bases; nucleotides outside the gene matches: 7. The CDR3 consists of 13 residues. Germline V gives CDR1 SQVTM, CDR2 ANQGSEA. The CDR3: CSASGGAYNEQFF. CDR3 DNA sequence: TGCAGCGCTTCAGGGGGAGCGTACAATGAGCAGTTCTTC.